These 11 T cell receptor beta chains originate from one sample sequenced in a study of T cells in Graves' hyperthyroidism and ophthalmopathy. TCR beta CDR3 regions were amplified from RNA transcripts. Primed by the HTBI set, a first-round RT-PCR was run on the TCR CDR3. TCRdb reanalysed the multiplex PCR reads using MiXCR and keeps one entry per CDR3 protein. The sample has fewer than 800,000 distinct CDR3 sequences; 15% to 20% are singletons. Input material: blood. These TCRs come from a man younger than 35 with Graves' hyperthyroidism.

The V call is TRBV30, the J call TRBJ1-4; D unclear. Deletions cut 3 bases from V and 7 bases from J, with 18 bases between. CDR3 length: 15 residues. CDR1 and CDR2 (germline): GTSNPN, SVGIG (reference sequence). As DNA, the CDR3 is TGTGCCTGGAGCCCGACTGGGTTACAGAGTGAAAAACTGTTTTTT. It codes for CAWSPTGLQSEKLFF.

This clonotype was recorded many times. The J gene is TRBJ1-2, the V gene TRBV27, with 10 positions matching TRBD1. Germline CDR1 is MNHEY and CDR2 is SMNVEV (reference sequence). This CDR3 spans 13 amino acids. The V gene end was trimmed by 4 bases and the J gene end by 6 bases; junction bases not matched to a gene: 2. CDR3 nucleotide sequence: TGTGCCAGCAGTTCCGGGACAGGGGATGGCTACACCTTC. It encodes CASSSGTGDGYTF.

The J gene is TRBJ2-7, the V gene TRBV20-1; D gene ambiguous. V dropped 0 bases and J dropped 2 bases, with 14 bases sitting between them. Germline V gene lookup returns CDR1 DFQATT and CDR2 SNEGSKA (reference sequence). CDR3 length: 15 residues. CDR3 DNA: TGCAGTGCTAGAGATATAGAAATAGCAACCTACGAGCAGTACTTC. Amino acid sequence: CSARDIEIATYEQYF.

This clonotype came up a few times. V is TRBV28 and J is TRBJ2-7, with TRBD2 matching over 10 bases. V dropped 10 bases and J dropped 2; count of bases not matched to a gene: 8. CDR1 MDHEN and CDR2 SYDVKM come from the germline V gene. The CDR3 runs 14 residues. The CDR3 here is CATSRTSGTYEQYF. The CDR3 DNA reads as TGTGCCACCAGCAGGACTAGCGGTACCTACGAGCAGTACTTC. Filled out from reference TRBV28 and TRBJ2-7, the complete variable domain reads DVKVTQSSRYLVKRTGEKVFLECVQDMDHENMFWYRQDPGLGLRLIYFSYDVKMKEKGDIPEGYSVSREKKERFSLILESASTNQTSMYLCATSRTSGTYEQYFGPGTRLTVT.

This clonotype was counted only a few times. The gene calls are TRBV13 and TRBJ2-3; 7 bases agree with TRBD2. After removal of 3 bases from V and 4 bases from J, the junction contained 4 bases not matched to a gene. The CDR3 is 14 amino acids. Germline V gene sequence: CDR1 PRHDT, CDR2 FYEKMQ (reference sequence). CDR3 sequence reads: CASSFTLAADTQYF. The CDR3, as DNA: TGTGCCAGCAGCTTCACCCTAGCGGCAGATACGCAGTATTTT.

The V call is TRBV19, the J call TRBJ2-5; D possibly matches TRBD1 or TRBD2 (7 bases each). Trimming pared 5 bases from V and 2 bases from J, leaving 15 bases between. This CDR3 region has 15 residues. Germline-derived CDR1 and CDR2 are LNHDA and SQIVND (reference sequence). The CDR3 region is CASSGYRGLQETQYF. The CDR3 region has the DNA TGTGCCAGTAGTGGGTACAGGGGACTACAAGAGACCCAGTACTTC.

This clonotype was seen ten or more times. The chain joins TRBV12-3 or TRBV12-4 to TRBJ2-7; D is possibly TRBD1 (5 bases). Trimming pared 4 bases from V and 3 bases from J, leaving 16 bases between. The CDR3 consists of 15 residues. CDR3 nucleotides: TGTGCCAGCAGTTCCCTAGGGGTAATTTTCTACGAGCAGTACTTC. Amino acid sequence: CASSSLGVIFYEQYF.

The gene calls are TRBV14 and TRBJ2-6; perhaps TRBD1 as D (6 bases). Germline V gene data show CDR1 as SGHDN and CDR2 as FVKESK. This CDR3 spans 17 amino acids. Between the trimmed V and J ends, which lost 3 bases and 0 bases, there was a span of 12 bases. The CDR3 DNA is TGTGCCAGCAGCCAGAAAACAGGGTACTCTGGGGCCAACGTCCTGACTTTC. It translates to CASSQKTGYSGANVLTF.

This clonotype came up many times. CDR3 nucleotides: TGTGCCAGCAGTTTATACATCCCGGGACTAGCGGGAATGTATGAGCAGTTCTTC. This translates into CASSLYIPGLAGMYEQFF. The chain recombines TRBV28 with TRBJ2-1; the match to TRBD2 covers 13 bases. The CDR3 has 18 amino acids. The V gene end was trimmed by 1 base and the J gene end by 8 bases; junction bases not matched to a gene: 11. Per germline, CDR1 MDHEN and CDR2 SYDVKM.

The CDR3 sequence: CSAREMGGRGPYNEQFF. The CDR3 DNA reads as TGCAGTGCTAGAGAAATGGGCGGGAGGGGCCCCTACAATGAGCAGTTCTTC. V usage is TRBV20-1 and J usage is TRBJ2-1; 9 bases map to TRBD2. The CDR3 spans 17 residues. J lost 2 bases, V lost 0 bases, and 8 bases had no gene match. Germline V gene sequence: CDR1 DFQATT, CDR2 SNEGSKA (reference sequence).

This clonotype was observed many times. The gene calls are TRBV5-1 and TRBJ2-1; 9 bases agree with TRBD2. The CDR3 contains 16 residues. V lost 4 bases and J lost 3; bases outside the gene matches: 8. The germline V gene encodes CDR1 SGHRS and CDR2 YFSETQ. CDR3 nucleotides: TGCGCCAGCAGCACCGACCTGACTAGCGGCTACAATGAGCAGTTCTTC. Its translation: CASSTDLTSGYNEQFF.